The sequence of this T cell receptor beta chain was determined in a study of T cells in localized non-small cell lung cancer. Findings and limits, study-wide: An association was observed between higher blood T cell density and longer overall survival. Paired adjacent lung recovered a median around 52 of the top 100 tumor clones. The study sequenced only one region of the tumor. As a result, intratumor heterogeneity could not be excluded and remains possible. T cell clonality was highest in uninvolved adjacent lung, above tumor.

Here immunoSEQ multiplex PCR was the method, and the copy in TCRdb shows in-frame clones only, minus some. Here the sample spans tens of thousands of clones, 90% to 95% being singletons. The germline CDR1 and CDR2 sequences are SGHRS and YFSETQ. The CDR3 contains 19 residues. V dropped 0 bases and J dropped 5; count of bases not matched to a gene: 14. On this clone: Its target is unknown.

The rearrangement links TRBV5-1 to TRBJ2-1; 10 nucleotides line up with TRBD2. This receptor was identified in a woman aged 35 to 70 with stage I lung adenocarcinoma. The sequenced sample was peripheral blood, obtained before any cancer treatment. CDR3 protein: CASSLVGGAGTSANNEQFF. The DNA for the CDR3 is TGCGCCAGCAGCTTGGTTGGGGGGGCCGGGACTAGCGCTAACAATGAGCAGTTCTTC.